This TCR beta chain was identified during a study of beta chain features in type 1 diabetes. Study-wide results and caveats: Type 1 diabetes patients had TCRB CDR3s that were shorter (moderately but significantly so) in all four CD4+ subsets.

As to this clone: Its specificity is not known.

V was pared by 1 base and J by 2 bases, with 1 base of the junction left unmatched. This CDR3 contains 15 residues. The germline gives CDR1 LNHDA, CDR2 SQIVND (reference sequence). Expressed TCRB transcripts were sequenced because the entire RNA isolate underwent reverse transcription. Only in-frame clones appear in the TCRdb table, and some are missing; sequencing was by immunoSEQ multiplex PCR. Of 160,000 or so clones in the sample, just over 8% were seen once. This sequence originates from a woman between 18 and 29 years old with type 1 diabetes. Source material: central memory CD4+ T cells from blood. The rearrangement links TRBV19 to TRBJ2-1; 8 positions match TRBD1. The CDR3 loop reads CASSIGTGTYNEQFF. The CDR3 DNA follows: TGTGCCAGTAGTATAGGGACAGGGACCTACAATGAGCAGTTCTTC.